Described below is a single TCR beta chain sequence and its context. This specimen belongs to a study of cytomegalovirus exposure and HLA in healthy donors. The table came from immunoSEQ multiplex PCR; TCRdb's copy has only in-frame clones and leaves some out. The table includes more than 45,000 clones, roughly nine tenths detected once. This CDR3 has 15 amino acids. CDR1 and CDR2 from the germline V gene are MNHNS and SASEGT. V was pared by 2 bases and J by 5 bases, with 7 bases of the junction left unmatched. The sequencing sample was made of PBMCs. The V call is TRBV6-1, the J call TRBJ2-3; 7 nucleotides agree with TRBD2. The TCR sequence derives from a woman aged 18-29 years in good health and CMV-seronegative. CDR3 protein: CASSERPSGGDTQYF. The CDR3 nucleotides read TGTGCCAGCAGTGAACGGCCTAGCGGAGGAGATACGCAGTATTTT.